These 30 T cell receptor beta chains were all obtained from the same sample, sequenced in a study of radiotherapy plus CTLA-4 blockade in lung cancer. Only in-frame clones appear in the TCRdb table, and some are missing; sequencing was by immunoSEQ multiplex PCR. The table has 50,000 to 75,000 clones, approximately 80% seen once. Sequenced material: peripheral blood, taken from a patient treated with radiotherapy plus ipilimumab. These receptors were taken from a human donor with non-small cell lung cancer who had a complete response to radiotherapy plus ipilimumab.

This clone was recorded a few times. The rearrangement uses TRBV2 and TRBJ1-1, with unresolved D. Per germline, CDR1 SNHLY and CDR2 FYNNEI. This CDR3 contains 13 residues. With 6 bases removed from V and 0 bases from J, the gap between germline ends came to 8 bases. CDR3 region: CASSVGLNTEAFF. The CDR3 DNA sequence: TGTGCCAGCAGCGTTGGACTGAACACTGAAGCTTTCTTT.

The J gene is TRBJ2-4, the V gene TRBV19; 7 bases are shared with TRBD1. There are 12 residues in the CDR3. The germline V gene encodes CDR1 LNHDA and CDR2 SQIVND (reference sequence). V gave up 1 base and J gave up 15 bases; unmatched junction bases: 6. The CDR3 here is CASSIGTGPGYF. CDR3 in DNA: TGTGCCAGTAGTATAGGGACAGGTCCGGGGTACTTC.

This chain links TRBV21-1 with TRBJ1-6; TRBD1 was called by the table and not checked on the DNA. TRBV21-1 constitutes a pseudogene. The CDR3 is made up of 13 amino acids. In nucleotides, the CDR3 is TGTGCCATAAGGGGGTTCTATAATTCACCCCTCCACTTT. It is translated as CAIRGFYNSPLHF.

This rearrangement joins TRBV30 to TRBJ1-1, with TRBD1 identical over 7 bases. The V and J ends lost 1 base and 4 bases, in that order; junction bases with no gene match: 15. Germline V gene lookup returns CDR1 GTSNPN and CDR2 SVGIG (reference sequence). The CDR3 has 17 residues. In nucleotides, the CDR3 is TGTGCCTGGAGTGAATGGTCGACAGGGCGTAGAAGCACTGAAGCTTTCTTT. Residues: CAWSEWSTGRRSTEAFF.

The rearrangement uses TRBV12-5 and TRBJ1-5; the D is unclear. CDR1 is LGHNT and CDR2 is FRNRAP in the germline V gene. V lost 3 bases and J 9 bases, leaving 6 bases between the germline ends. This CDR3 spans 11 amino acids. CDR3 sequence: CASGLGRPQHF. The DNA for the CDR3 is TGTGCTAGTGGTTTAGGACGGCCCCAGCATTTT. Variable domain in full (rest from reference TRBV12-5 and TRBJ1-5): DARVTQTPRHKVTEMGQEVTMRCQPILGHNTVFWYRQTMMQGLELLAYFRNRAPLDDSGMPKDRFSAEMPDATLATLKIQPSEPRDSAVYFCASGLGRPQHFGDGTRLSIL.

In this sample, this clone turned up once. This chain links TRBV30 with TRBJ2-4, with D maybe TRBD2 (5 bases). This CDR3 spans 13 amino acids. V lost 2 bases to trimming and J lost 1 base, with 6 bases between them. Germline CDR1 is GTSNPN and CDR2 is SVGIG (reference sequence). CDR3 coding DNA: TGTGCCTGGAGTAGGAGGGCCAAAAACATTCAGTACTTC. Translating it yields CAWSRRAKNIQYF.

The V call is TRBV6-5, the J call TRBJ2-5, with 8 bases that match TRBD1. There are 16 residues in the CDR3. With V trimmed by 0 bases and J by 2 bases, 5 bases remained unmatched. The V gene's germline CDR1 is MNHEY and CDR2 SVGAGI. CDR3 in DNA: TGTGCCAGCAGTTACTCTCCAGGGACAGGACAAGAGACCCAGTACTTC. It yields the protein CASSYSPGTGQETQYF.

CDR3 DNA sequence: TGTGCCAGTAGTAATATTTTATGGAACTACGAGCAGTACTTC. Translated: CASSNILWNYEQYF. The rearrangement links TRBV19 to TRBJ2-7, with no clear D. V was pared by 4 bases and J by 3 bases, with 13 bases between. Germline-derived CDR1 and CDR2 are LNHDA and SQIVND (reference sequence). This CDR3 has 14 residues.

The chain has TRBV29-1 and TRBJ2-1; no reliable D call. Looked up from germline, CDR1 is SQVTM and CDR2 is ANQGSEA. The V end was cut by 4 bases, the J end by 4 bases, with 5 bases between. This CDR3 comprises 11 residues. For the CDR3, the DNA is TGCAGCGTTGGTACTTACAATGAGCAGTTCTTC. Protein sequence: CSVGTYNEQFF.

This clone was observed once. The CDR3 region has the DNA TGTGCCAGCAGCTTGATTGGGCACAGCCCAATAAGCTCCTACGAGCAGTACGTC. Translation gives CASSLIGHSPISSYEQYV. The chain couples TRBV5-5 to TRBJ2-7; D gene ambiguous. The germline CDR1 and CDR2 sequences are SGHKS and YYEKEE (reference sequence). The CDR3 runs 18 residues. V was cut by 1 base and J by 0 bases, with 20 bases left in between.

This clone has a handful of counts. The chain has TRBV19 and TRBJ2-3; D uncertain. CDR3 length equals 14 residues. CDR1 is LNHDA and CDR2 is SQIVND in the germline V gene (reference sequence). V lost 4 bases and J 0 bases, leaving 8 bases between the germline ends. CDR3 in amino acids: CASSTTSSTDTQYF. The CDR3 bases are TGTGCCAGTAGTACCACATCTAGCACAGATACGCAGTATTTT.

The chain is built from TRBV29-1 and TRBJ2-6; 9 bases line up with TRBD1. J was trimmed by 0 bases and V by 4 bases; bases with no gene match: 10. CDR1 and CDR2 (germline): SQVTM, ANQGSEA. The CDR3 extends over 18 amino acids. Here the CDR3 reads CSVAQTQGADSGANVLTF. CDR3 nucleotides: TGCAGCGTTGCCCAAACACAGGGGGCAGACTCTGGGGCCAACGTCCTGACTTTC. Variable domain in full (rest from reference TRBV29-1 and TRBJ2-6): SAVISQKPSRDICQRGTSLTIQCQVDSQVTMMFWYRQQPGQSLTLIATANQGSEATYESGFVIDKFPISRPNLTFSTLTVSNMSPEDSSIYLCSVAQTQGADSGANVLTFGAGSRLTVL.

V and J are TRBV29-1 and TRBJ2-2; 11 bases map to TRBD2. The CDR3 spans 17 residues. Germline assignment: CDR1 SQVTM and CDR2 ANQGSEA. Trimming took 6 bases from V and 6 from J; bases not matched to a gene: 15. The CDR3 is CSVQGTSGWQAAGELFF. CDR3 nucleotides: TGCAGCGTCCAGGGGACTAGCGGATGGCAAGCCGCCGGGGAGCTGTTTTTT.

This clone came up a few times. J is TRBJ1-6 and V is TRBV19; D gene ambiguous. In germline, CDR1 is LNHDA, CDR2 SQIVND (reference sequence). The ends were cut back, 5 bases at V and 6 bases at J, with 8 bases in the middle. This CDR3 has 13 residues. The CDR3 sequence is CASSATRNSPLHF. CDR3 nucleotide sequence: TGTGCCAGTAGTGCGACACGTAATTCACCCCTCCACTTT.

This chain connects TRBV7-2 to TRBJ2-1; a possible D gene is TRBD2 (6 bases). The CDR3 extends over 15 amino acids. In germline, CDR1 is SGHTA, CDR2 FQGNSA. Trimming left V 5 bases short and J 0 bases short, with 11 bases between. The CDR3, as DNA: TGTGCCAGCAGCGGGACTTTAAGCTCCTACAATGAGCAGTTCTTC. This translates into CASSGTLSSYNEQFF.

The rearrangement uses TRBV7-9 and TRBJ2-3; D is undetermined. The CDR3 runs to 12 residues. V lost 1 base and J lost 4, with 3 bases in between. Looked up from germline, CDR1 is SEHNR and CDR2 is FQNEAQ (reference sequence). CDR3 coding DNA: TGTGCCAGCAGCTTAGATGCAGATACGCAGTATTTT. This gives the protein CASSLDADTQYF.

The chain recombines TRBV18 with TRBJ1-2; 7 bases fit TRBD1. The CDR3 consists of 14 residues. V dropped 4 bases and J dropped 6; count of bases not matched to a gene: 8. Germline assignment: CDR1 KGHSH and CDR2 LQKENI. The CDR3 region has the DNA TGTGCCAGCTCACACCCTGGGACAGCTAATGGCTACACCTTC. Translating it yields CASSHPGTANGYTF. Supplemented by reference TRBV18 and TRBJ1-2, the full variable domain reads NAGVMQNPRHLVRRRGQEARLRCSPMKGHSHVYWYRQLPEEGLKFMVYLQKENIIDESGMPKERFSAEFPKEGPSILRIQQVVRGDSAAYFCASSHPGTANGYTFGSGTRLTVV.

The rearrangement joins TRBV25-1 to TRBJ2-2; 8 positions agree with TRBD1. CDR1 MGHDK and CDR2 SYGVNS come from the germline V gene. The CDR3 has 15 residues. V shed 4 bases and J 8 bases; nucleotides not matched to a gene: 9. The CDR3 DNA sequence: TGTGCCAGCAGTGGATTGGGACAGGTTAAAGGGGAGCTGTTTTTT. This encodes CASSGLGQVKGELFF.

The chain joins TRBV15 to TRBJ2-1; TRBD1 is a possible D gene (6 bases). Per germline, CDR1 LNHNV and CDR2 YYDKDF (reference sequence). This CDR3 spans 15 amino acids. With 0 bases removed from V and 2 bases from J, the gap between germline ends came to 8 bases. CDR3 bases: TGTGCCACCAGCAGAGAACAGGGCCCCTACAATGAGCAGTTCTTC. Translation: CATSREQGPYNEQFF. The full variable domain, rest sourced from reference TRBV15 and TRBJ2-1, is DAMVIQNPRYQVTQFGKPVTLSCSQTLNHNVMYWYQQKSSQAPKLLFHYYDKDFNNEADTPDNFQSRRPNTSFCFLDIRSPGLGDTAMYLCATSREQGPYNEQFFGPGTRLTVL.

V is TRBV6-5 and J is TRBJ2-5; 7 positions match TRBD1. The CDR3 contains 14 residues. After removal of 5 bases from V and 3 bases from J, the junction contained 6 bases not matched to a gene. Germline CDR1 and CDR2: MNHEY and SVGAGI. Here the CDR3 reads CASSPWDRKETQYF. The DNA of the CDR3 is TGTGCCAGCAGTCCCTGGGACAGAAAAGAGACCCAGTACTTC.

The chain uses TRBV2 and TRBJ2-3; 7 bases align to TRBD2. Trimming took 6 bases from V and 4 from J; bases not matched to a gene: 10. The CDR3 runs to 15 residues. CDR1 and CDR2 (germline): SNHLY, FYNNEI. The CDR3 DNA follows: TGTGCCAGCAGCGAGTGGCAGCGGGAATCAGATACGCAGTATTTT. Protein sequence: CASSEWQRESDTQYF.

The chain joins TRBV19 to TRBJ1-5; maybe TRBD1 (5 bases). Per the germline V gene, CDR1 is LNHDA and CDR2 is SQIVND (reference sequence). V lost 5 bases and J lost 0, with 11 bases in between. The CDR3 length is 15 residues. The CDR3 nucleotides are TGTGCCAGTAGTGGGGACGGACTTAGCAATCAGCCCCAGCATTTT. It encodes CASSGDGLSNQPQHF. The variable domain in full, completed from reference TRBV19 and TRBJ1-5, reads DGGITQSPKYLFRKEGQNVTLSCEQNLNHDAMYWYRQDPGQGLRLIYYSQIVNDFQKGDIAEGYSVSREKKESFPLTVTSAQKNPTAFYLCASSGDGLSNQPQHFGDGTRLSIL.

The V gene is TRBV30, the J gene TRBJ1-1, with D perhaps TRBD1 (5 bases). Per the germline V gene, CDR1 is GTSNPN and CDR2 is SVGIG (reference sequence). The CDR3 spans 14 residues. Trimming shortened V by 4 bases and J by 1 base, and 13 bases separated the two germline ends. CDR3 region: CAWTKGLTNTEAFF. Here the CDR3 DNA reads TGTGCCTGGACCAAGGGACTGACGAACACTGAAGCTTTCTTT.

V is TRBV14 and J is TRBJ1-4; TRBD1 is a possible D gene (6 bases). Germline V lookup: CDR1 SGHDN, CDR2 FVKESK. With 4 bases removed from V and 5 bases from J, the gap between germline ends came to 14 bases. CDR3 length equals 15 residues. The CDR3 nucleotides read TGTGCCAGCAGCCCCTCGACAGGAGGCAATGAAAAACTGTTTTTT. The encoded protein is CASSPSTGGNEKLFF.

The gene calls are TRBV7-2 and TRBJ1-1; D ambiguous. The V end was cut by 3 bases, the J end by 1 base, with 6 bases between. Germline assignment: CDR1 SGHTA and CDR2 FQGNSA. This CDR3 is built from 13 residues. CDR3 nucleotides: TGTGCCAGCAGCTTGTCAGCGAACACTGAAGCTTTCTTT. Its protein product is CASSLSANTEAFF.

This chain uses TRBV28 with TRBJ2-7; 10 nucleotides align to TRBD2. The V gene end was trimmed by 5 bases and the J gene end by 5 bases; junction bases not matched to a gene: 9. Germline V lookup: CDR1 MDHEN, CDR2 SYDVKM. The CDR3 sequence is 15 residues long. DNA for the CDR3: TGTGCCAGCAGTGCCCTAGCGGGAGCCAGTCACGAGCAGTACGTC. Amino acid sequence: CASSALAGASHEQYV.

The chain has TRBV6-5 and TRBJ2-7; the match to TRBD1 covers 7 bases. J lost 4 bases, V lost 0 bases, and 6 bases had no gene match. Per the germline V gene, CDR1 is MNHEY and CDR2 is SVGAGI. CDR3 size: 15 residues. In DNA, the CDR3 is TGTGCCAGCAGTTACTCGAACAGGGGCTATTACGAGCAGTACTTC. It is translated as CASSYSNRGYYEQYF.

This clone has just a few counts. The junction departs from the called germline gene at one end, perhaps through a read error. The V and J genes are TRBV6-6 and TRBJ2-4; 7 nucleotides agree with TRBD1. CDR1 is MNHNY, CDR2 SVGAGI, per germline (reference sequence). The CDR3 totals 11 residues. The CDR3 spells CASSYRDSQAF. The CDR3 coding sequence is TGTGCCAGCAGTTACCGGGACAGCCAAGCCTTC.

The chain has TRBV10-3 and TRBJ2-1; 13 bases line up with TRBD2. Unmatched junction bases numbered 9, after V lost 4 bases and J lost 12 bases. The CDR3 sequence is 15 residues long. The V gene's germline CDR1 is ENHRY and CDR2 SYGVKD. CDR3 amino acids: CAISGGLAGASGQFF. Written as DNA, the CDR3 is TGTGCCATCAGTGGAGGACTAGCGGGGGCTAGCGGGCAGTTCTTC.

This clone was found a few times. The chain uses TRBV19 and TRBJ2-3, with 7 bases aligning to TRBD2. With 4 bases clipped from V and 2 bases from J, the junction kept 6 bases outside the gene matches. CDR1 and CDR2 (germline): LNHDA, SQIVND (reference sequence). The CDR3 loop spans 15 amino acids. The CDR3 region has the DNA TGTGCCAGTAGTAAACCTAGCGGACTCACAGATACGCAGTATTTT. It specifies CASSKPSGLTDTQYF.